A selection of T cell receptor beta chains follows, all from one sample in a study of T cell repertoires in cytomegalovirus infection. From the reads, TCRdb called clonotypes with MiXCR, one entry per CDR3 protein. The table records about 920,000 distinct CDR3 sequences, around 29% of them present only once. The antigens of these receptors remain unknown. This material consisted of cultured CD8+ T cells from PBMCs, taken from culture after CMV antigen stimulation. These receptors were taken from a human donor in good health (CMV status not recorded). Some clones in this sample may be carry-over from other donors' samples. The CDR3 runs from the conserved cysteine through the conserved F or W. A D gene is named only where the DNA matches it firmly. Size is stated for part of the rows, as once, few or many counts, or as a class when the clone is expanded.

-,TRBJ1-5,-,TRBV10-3,CAISVGGNNQPQHF,TGTGCCATCTCGGTGGGGGGGAACAATCAGCCCCAGCATTTT
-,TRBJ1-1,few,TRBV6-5,CASSYGQTTEAFF,TGTGCCAGCAGCTATGGACAGACCACTGAAGCTTTCTTT
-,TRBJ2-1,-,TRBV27,CASSLRTEQFF,TGTGCCAGCAGTTTACGGACTGAGCAGTTCTTC
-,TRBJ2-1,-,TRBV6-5,CASSPQATRIDEQFF,TGTGCCAGCAGTCCACAGGCGACGCGGATTGATGAGCAGTTCTTC
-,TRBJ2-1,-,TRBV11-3,CASSSYNTRVQGYNEQFF,TGTGCCAGCAGCTCTTATAATACGAGGGTACAGGGTTACAATGAGCAGTTCTTC
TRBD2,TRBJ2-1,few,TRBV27,CASLPRGGADEQFF,TGTGCCAGCCTCCCACGCGGGGGGGCCGATGAGCAGTTCTTC
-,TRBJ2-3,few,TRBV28,CASSLFGWELGVKDTQYF,TGTGCCAGCAGTTTATTCGGGTGGGAGTTAGGGGTTAAAGATACGCAGTATTTT
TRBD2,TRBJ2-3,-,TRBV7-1,CASSHPISGGVSTDTQYF,TGTGCCAGCAGCCACCCTATTTCGGGGGGGGTTAGCACAGATACGCAGTATTTT
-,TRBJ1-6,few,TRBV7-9,CASSQSQHYNSPLHF,TGTGCCAGCAGCCAGAGCCAACACTATAATTCACCCCTCCACTTT
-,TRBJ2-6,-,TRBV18,CASSHRPAKSGANVLTF,TGTGCCAGCTCACATCGGCCGGCGAAGTCTGGGGCCAACGTCCTGACTTTC
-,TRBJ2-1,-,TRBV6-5,CASSRLLVTDEQFF,TGTGCCAGCAGTCGACTTCTAGTAACCGATGAGCAGTTCTTC
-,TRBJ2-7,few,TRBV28,CASSVTSGVAAYEQYF,TGTGCCAGCAGTGTCACTTCGGGCGTCGCAGCCTACGAGCAGTACTTC
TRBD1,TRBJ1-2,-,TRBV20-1,CSARGGTYRGGGYTF,TGCAGTGCTAGGGGGGGAACCTACAGGGGTGGAGGCTACACCTTC
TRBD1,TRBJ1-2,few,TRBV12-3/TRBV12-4,CASRLRGQGARIYGYTF,TGTGCCAGCAGACTCCGAGGACAGGGGGCGCGCATCTATGGCTACACCTTC
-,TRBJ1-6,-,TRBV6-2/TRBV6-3,CATGGVTALHF,TGTGCCACCGGGGGGGTAACTGCCCTCCACTTT
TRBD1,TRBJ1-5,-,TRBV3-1,CASRQGVNSNQPQHF,TGTGCCAGCAGACAGGGGGTAAATAGCAATCAGCCCCAGCATTTT
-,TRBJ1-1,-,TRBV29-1,CSVTKGLGDHTEAFF,TGCAGCGTTACAAAGGGGCTTGGAGATCACACTGAAGCTTTCTTT
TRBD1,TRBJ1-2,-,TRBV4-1,CASSQTQGQGRNYGYTF,TGCGCCAGCAGCCAAACACAGGGACAGGGGCGAAACTATGGCTACACCTTC
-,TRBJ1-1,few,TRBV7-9,CASSQPLGRNTEAFF,TGTGCCAGCAGCCAGCCGTTAGGGAGGAACACTGAAGCTTTCTTT
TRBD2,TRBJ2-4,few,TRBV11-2,CASSLGSLAGRIKNIQYF,TGTGCCAGCAGCTTAGGTTCACTAGCGGGGAGAATCAAAAACATTCAGTACTTC
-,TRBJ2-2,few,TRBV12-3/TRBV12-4,CASSWWTGELFF,TGTGCCAGCAGTTGGTGGACCGGGGAGCTGTTTTTT
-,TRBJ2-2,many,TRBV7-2,CASSLDLRAGELFF,TGTGCCAGCAGCCTGGACTTGAGAGCCGGGGAGCTGTTTTTT
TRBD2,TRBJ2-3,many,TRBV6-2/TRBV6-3,CASSFGLAGGPNTQYF,TGTGCCAGCAGTTTCGGACTAGCGGGGGGGCCAAATACGCAGTATTTT
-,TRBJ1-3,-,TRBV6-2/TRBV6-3,CASSSQTAAFSGNTIYF,TGTGCCAGCAGTTCCCAGACGGCGGCCTTTTCTGGAAACACCATATATTTT
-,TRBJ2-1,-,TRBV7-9,CASSPAPAVNEQFF,TGTGCCAGCAGTCCAGCCCCGGCGGTTAATGAGCAGTTCTTC
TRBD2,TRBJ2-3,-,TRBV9,CASGGGGSTDTQYF,TGTGCCAGCGGCGGGGGGGGGAGCACAGATACGCAGTATTTT
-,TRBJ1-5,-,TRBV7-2,CASSEPRGEGSAQPQHF,TGTGCCAGCAGTGAACCCCGGGGGGAGGGGTCGGCTCAGCCCCAGCATTTT
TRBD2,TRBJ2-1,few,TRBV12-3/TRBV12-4,CASSFTSVEQFF,TGTGCCAGCAGCTTCACTAGCGTTGAGCAGTTCTTC
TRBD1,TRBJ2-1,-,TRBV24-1,CATSDTDRGRGNEQFF,TGTGCCACCAGTGACACGGACAGGGGGCGCGGGAATGAGCAGTTCTTC
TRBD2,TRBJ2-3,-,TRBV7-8,CASSFRFRLAEGNTQYF,TGTGCCAGCAGCTTTCGGTTTAGGCTAGCGGAGGGGAATACGCAGTATTTT
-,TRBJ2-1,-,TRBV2,CASGVRQFNEQFF,TGTGCCAGCGGGGTGAGACAATTCAATGAGCAGTTCTTC
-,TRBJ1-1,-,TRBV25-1,CASKFGFESFF,TGTGCCAGCAAGTTCGGGTTCGAATCTTTCTTT
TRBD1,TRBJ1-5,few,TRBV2,CASSEWDRDNQPQHF,TGTGCCAGCAGTGAATGGGACAGGGACAATCAGCCCCAGCATTTT
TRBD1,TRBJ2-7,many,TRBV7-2,CASSWDRGYEQYF,TGTGCCAGCAGTTGGGACAGGGGCTACGAGCAGTACTTC
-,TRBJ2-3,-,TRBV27,CASSVLPAGTDTQYF,TGTGCCAGCAGCGTTTTGCCAGCCGGCACAGATACGCAGTATTTT
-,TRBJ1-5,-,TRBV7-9,CASSLVGDPRQPQHF,TGTGCCAGCAGCTTAGTAGGGGACCCTCGCCAGCCCCAGCATTTT